The source of this T cell receptor (beta chain) is a study of CD8+ T cells in alopecia areata. Study in general: The duration of tofacitinib was 6 to 18 months, with 6 months off drug afterward.

The CDR3 is 15 amino acids. V was trimmed by 4 bases and J by 1 base, leaving 10 bases between them. Germline lookup yields CDR1 LGHNT and CDR2 FRNRAP. The treatment was: oral pan-JAK inhibitor, 5-10 mg twice daily. Investigators isolated RNA and reverse transcribed it into cDNA to act as the sequencing template. TCRdb keeps only in-frame clones here, not all; method: immunoSEQ multiplex PCR. The sample includes some 240,000 clones, under 60% seen only once; the top ten take 1.6%. The J gene is TRBJ2-2, the V gene TRBV12-5; D may be TRBD1 (6 bases). The sequences come from CD4+ T cells sorted from blood, collected at week 4, from a patient treated with tofacitinib. The sequence derives from a human donor with alopecia areata. This chain's CDR3 is CASGSSQGNTGELFF. The CDR3 DNA follows: TGTGCTAGTGGTTCCTCACAGGGGAACACCGGGGAGCTGTTTTTT.